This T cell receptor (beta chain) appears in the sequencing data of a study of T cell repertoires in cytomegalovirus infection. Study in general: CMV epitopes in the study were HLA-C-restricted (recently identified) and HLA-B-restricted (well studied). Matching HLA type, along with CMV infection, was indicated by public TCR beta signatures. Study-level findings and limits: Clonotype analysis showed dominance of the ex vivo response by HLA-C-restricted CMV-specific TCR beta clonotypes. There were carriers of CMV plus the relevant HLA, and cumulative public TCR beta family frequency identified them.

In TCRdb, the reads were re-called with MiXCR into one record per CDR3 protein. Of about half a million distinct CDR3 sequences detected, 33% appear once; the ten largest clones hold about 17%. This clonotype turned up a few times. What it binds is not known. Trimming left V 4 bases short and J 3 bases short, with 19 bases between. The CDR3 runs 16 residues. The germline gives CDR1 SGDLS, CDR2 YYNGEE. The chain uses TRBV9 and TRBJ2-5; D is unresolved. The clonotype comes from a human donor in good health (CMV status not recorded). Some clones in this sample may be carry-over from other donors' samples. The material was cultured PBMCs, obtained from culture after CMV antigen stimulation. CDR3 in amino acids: CASSSPLEQSKETQYF. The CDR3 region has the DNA TGTGCCAGCAGCAGCCCCCTGGAGCAATCGAAAGAGACCCAGTACTTC.